The clone carrying this TCR beta chain was seen ten or more times. Its specificity is not known. This record comes from a study of response to subunit inactivated influenza vaccine. One entry per CDR3 protein results from TCRdb running MiXCR on the RT-PCR reads. The sample has 500,000 to 550,000 distinct CDR3 sequences, approximately 7.8% seen once; the top ten hold roughly 14%. The study's findings and limits: Researchers suggested that each seasonal influenza vaccination recruits few new T cells.

The TCR originated in a man between 50 and 75 years old who received an inactivated influenza vaccine. Sequencing was performed on PBMCs from blood, taken 23 months after vaccination.

CDR3 DNA sequence: TGCGCCAGCAGCTCGTTCCCGGAGGGCGAGCAGTACTTC. As protein: CASSSFPEGEQYF. The genes are TRBV5-1 and TRBJ2-7, with D possibly matching TRBD2 (6 bases). CDR1 is SGHRS and CDR2 is YFSETQ in the germline V gene. V lost 3 bases, J lost 6 bases, and 13 bases lay in between. This CDR3 region has 13 residues.